This entry lists 11 T cell receptor beta chains sequenced from one sample in a study of regulatory T cells in long-lasting Graves disease. Time point in this sample: newly diagnosed GD, antithyroid drugs for less than 3 months. RNA from PBMCs was the source of the TCR library. For TCR beta, libraries came from iRepertoire HTBI primers and Arm-PCR of CDR3 regions. TCRdb independently ran MiXCR on the multiplex PCR reads; one entry per CDR3 protein. The sample includes about half a million distinct CDR3 sequences, 12% of them seen just once. A further study also used this sample, focusing on T cells in Graves' hyperthyroidism and ophthalmopathy.

The specimen was peripheral blood mononuclear cells (PBMCs), collected at new diagnosis, from a patient treated with antithyroid drugs. These receptors were taken from a woman in her twenties or thirties with Graves disease.

This clonotype appeared a few times. The CDR3 region has the DNA TGTGCCAGCAGTTCCCGGACAGGGCTCTACGAGCAGTACTTC. Encoded protein: CASSSRTGLYEQYF. The chain links TRBV28 to TRBJ2-7, with 8 bases that match TRBD1. The germline V gene has CDR1 MDHEN and CDR2 SYDVKM. J lost 3 bases, V lost 4 bases, and 5 bases had no gene match. The CDR3 consists of 14 residues.

This clonotype was counted ten times or more. J is TRBJ2-1 and V is TRBV7-9, with 8 bases lining up with TRBD2. The CDR3 length is 15 residues. V dropped 5 bases and J dropped 6; count of bases not matched to a gene: 9. Germline V gene lookup returns CDR1 SEHNR and CDR2 FQNEAQ (reference sequence). CDR3 in amino acids: CASSPPGLDPNEQFF. The CDR3 DNA reads TGTGCCAGCAGCCCGCCGGGACTAGACCCCAATGAGCAGTTCTTC.

This clonotype occurred a few times. The chain couples TRBV11-2 to TRBJ2-1; possibly TRBD1 or TRBD2 for D (5 bases each). Trimming shortened V by 2 bases and J by 7 bases, and 18 bases separated the two germline ends. The CDR3 runs to 16 residues. Germline V gives CDR1 SGHAT, CDR2 FQNNGV. The CDR3 DNA is TGTGCCAGCAGCTTAAATCCCCAGCCTGGGGGTAATGAGCAGTTCTTC. Its translation: CASSLNPQPGGNEQFF. Full variable domain (outside the CDR3, taken from reference TRBV11-2 and TRBJ2-1): EAGVAQSPRYKIIEKRQSVAFWCNPISGHATLYWYQQILGQGPKLLIQFQNNGVVDDSQLPKDRFSAERLKGVDSTLKIQPAKLEDSAVYLCASSLNPQPGGNEQFFGPGTRLTVL.

The gene calls are TRBV27 and TRBJ2-3, with D perhaps TRBD1 (7 bases). The V gene lost 8 bases and the J gene lost 1 base, with 16 bases spanning the gap. CDR1 MNHEY and CDR2 SMNVEV come from the germline V gene (reference sequence). This CDR3 comprises 15 residues. The CDR3 spells CASGSQGGGTDTQYF. CDR3 coding DNA: TGTGCCAGCGGTTCTCAGGGGGGTGGCACAGATACGCAGTATTTT.

This clonotype was observed at least ten times. The chain recombines TRBV7-3 with TRBJ2-2, with TRBD1 as a possible D gene (6 bases). V was pared by 1 base and J by 2 bases, with 11 bases between. The CDR3 has 16 amino acids. Germline CDR1 and CDR2: SGHTA and FQGTGA. The CDR3 coding sequence is TGTGCCAGCAGCTTAATGTCCAGGGGAAACACCGGGGAGCTGTTTTTT. Amino acids: CASSLMSRGNTGELFF. Combining the CDR3 with reference TRBV7-3 and TRBJ2-2 gives the whole variable domain GAGVSQTPSNKVTEKGKYVELRCDPISGHTALYWYRQSLGQGPEFLIYFQGTGAADDSGLPNDRFFAVRPEGSVSTLKIQRTERGDSAVYLCASSLMSRGNTGELFFGEGSRLTVL.

This clonotype has more than one count but fewer than ten. The chain has TRBV9 and TRBJ2-1, with 9 nucleotides matching TRBD2. Germline loops: CDR1 SGDLS, CDR2 YYNGEE. CDR3 length equals 14 residues. V was clipped by 0 bases and J by 6 bases; unmatched bases: 1. CDR3 DNA sequence: TGTGCCAGCAGCGTAGCTAGCGGGGCCAATGAGCAGTTCTTC. Encoded protein: CASSVASGANEQFF.

This clonotype appeared many times. This rearrangement joins TRBV5-1 to TRBJ2-1; 9 bases map to TRBD1. J gave up 5 bases and V 4 bases, and 1 base lay outside the gene matches. Germline assignment: CDR1 SGHRS and CDR2 YFSETQ. This CDR3 region has 13 residues. The CDR3 here is CASSRDRDNEQFF. In DNA, the CDR3 is TGCGCCAGCAGCCGGGACAGGGACAATGAGCAGTTCTTC.

This clonotype was counted many times. The chain recombines TRBV28 with TRBJ2-7; D remains ambiguous. Deletions cut 1 base from V and 3 bases from J, with 10 bases between. Germline assignment: CDR1 MDHEN and CDR2 SYDVKM. This CDR3 has 14 residues. The CDR3 DNA reads TGTGCCAGCAGTTTATCTATTGACGGCTACGAGCAGTACTTC. It encodes CASSLSIDGYEQYF.

This clonotype was observed many times. The V gene is TRBV29-1, the J gene TRBJ2-1, with D possibly TRBD2 on 7 matching bases. The length of the CDR3 is 15 residues. Per germline, CDR1 SQVTM and CDR2 ANQGSEA. Between the trimmed V and J ends, which lost 4 bases and 6 bases, there was a span of 19 bases. CDR3 coding DNA: TGCAGCGTTGTGATAGGGGGAGGGCCATCCAATGAGCAGTTCTTC. The encoded protein is CSVVIGGGPSNEQFF.

In this sample, this clonotype turned up a few times. V and J are TRBV6-2 or TRBV6-3 and TRBJ2-1; D is uncertain. Trimming took 6 bases from V and 5 from J, leaving 8 bases between them. The CDR3 has 12 amino acids. CDR1 is MNHEY, CDR2 SVGEGT, per germline. CDR3 in DNA: TGTGCCAGCAGCCTAATTGACAATGAGCAGTTCTTC. It yields the protein CASSLIDNEQFF.

Regarding this clonotype: This could be a read error, since a much larger clone is one nucleotide away. This chain joins TRBV5-6 and TRBJ2-5; 9 nucleotides line up with TRBD1. From germline, CDR1 is SGHDT and CDR2 YYEEEE. V lost 3 bases and J lost 7; bases outside the gene matches: 7. The CDR3 is 14 amino acids. The CDR3 here is CASSCSGQGRTQYF. CDR3 DNA sequence: TGTGCCAGCAGCTGCTCCGGACAGGGGAGGACCCAGTACTTC.